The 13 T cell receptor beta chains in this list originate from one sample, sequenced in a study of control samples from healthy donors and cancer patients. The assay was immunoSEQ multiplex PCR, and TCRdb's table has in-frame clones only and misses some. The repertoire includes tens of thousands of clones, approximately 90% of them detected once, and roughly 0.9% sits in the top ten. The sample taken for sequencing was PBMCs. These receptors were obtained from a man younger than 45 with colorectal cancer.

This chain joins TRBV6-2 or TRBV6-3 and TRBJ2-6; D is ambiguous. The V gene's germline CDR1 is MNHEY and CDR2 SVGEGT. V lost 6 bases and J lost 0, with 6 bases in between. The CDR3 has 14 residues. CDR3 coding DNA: TGTGCCAGCAGCCAGGACTCTGGGGCCAACGTCCTGACTTTC. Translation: CASSQDSGANVLTF.

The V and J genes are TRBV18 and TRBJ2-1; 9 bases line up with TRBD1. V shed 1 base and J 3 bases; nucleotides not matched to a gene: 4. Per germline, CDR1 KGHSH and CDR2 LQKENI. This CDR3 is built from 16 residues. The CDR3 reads CASSPRGTGLYNEQFF. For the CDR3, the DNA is TGTGCCAGCTCACCACGGGGGACAGGGCTCTACAATGAGCAGTTCTTC.

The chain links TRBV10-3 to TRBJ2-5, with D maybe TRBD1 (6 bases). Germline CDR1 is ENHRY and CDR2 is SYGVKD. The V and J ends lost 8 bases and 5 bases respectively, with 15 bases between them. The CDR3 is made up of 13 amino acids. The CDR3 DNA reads TGTGCCATCGGCCGACAGGAGAGGGAGACCCAGTACTTC. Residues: CAIGRQERETQYF.

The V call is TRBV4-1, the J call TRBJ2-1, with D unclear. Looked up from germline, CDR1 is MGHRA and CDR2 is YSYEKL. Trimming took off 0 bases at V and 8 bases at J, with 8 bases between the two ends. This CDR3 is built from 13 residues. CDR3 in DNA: TGCGCCAGCAGCCAAGACGGTGACGATGAGCAGTTCTTC. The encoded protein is CASSQDGDDEQFF.

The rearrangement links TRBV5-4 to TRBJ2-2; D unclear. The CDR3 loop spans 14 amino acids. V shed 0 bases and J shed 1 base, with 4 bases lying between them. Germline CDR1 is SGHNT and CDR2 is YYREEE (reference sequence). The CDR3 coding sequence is TGTGCCAGCAGCTTGGGAGAGAACACCGGGGAGCTGTTTTTT. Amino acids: CASSLGENTGELFF.

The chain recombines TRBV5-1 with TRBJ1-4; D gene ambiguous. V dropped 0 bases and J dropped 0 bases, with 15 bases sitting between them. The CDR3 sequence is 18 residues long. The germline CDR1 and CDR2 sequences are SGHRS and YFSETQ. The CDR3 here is CASSLAPRTASTNEKLFF. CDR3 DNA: TGCGCCAGCAGCTTGGCCCCCCGGACGGCATCAACTAATGAAAAACTGTTTTTT. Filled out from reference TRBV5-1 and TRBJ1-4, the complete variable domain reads KAGVTQTPRYLIKTRGQQVTLSCSPISGHRSVSWYQQTPGQGLQFLFEYFSETQRNKGNFPGRFSGRQFSNSRSEMNVSTLELGDSALYLCASSLAPRTASTNEKLFFGSGTQLSVL.

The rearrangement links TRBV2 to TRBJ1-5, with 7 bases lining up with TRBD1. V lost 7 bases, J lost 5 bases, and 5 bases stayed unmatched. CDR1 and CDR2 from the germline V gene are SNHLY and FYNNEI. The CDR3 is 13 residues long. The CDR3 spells CASNEGAYQPQHF. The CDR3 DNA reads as TGTGCCAGCAACGAGGGGGCTTATCAGCCCCAGCATTTT.

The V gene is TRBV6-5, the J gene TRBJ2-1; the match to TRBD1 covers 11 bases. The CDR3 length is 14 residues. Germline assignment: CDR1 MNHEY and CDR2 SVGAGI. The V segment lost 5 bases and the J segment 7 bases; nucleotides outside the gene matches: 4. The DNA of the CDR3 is TGTGCCAGCAGTCGGGACAGGGGGATTAATGAGCAGTTCTTC. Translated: CASSRDRGINEQFF.

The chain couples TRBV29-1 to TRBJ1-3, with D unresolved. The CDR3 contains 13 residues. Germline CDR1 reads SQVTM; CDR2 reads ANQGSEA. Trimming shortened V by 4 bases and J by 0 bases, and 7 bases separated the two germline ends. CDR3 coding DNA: TGCAGCGTTGTAAAGGTCTCTGGAAACACCATATATTTT. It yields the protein CSVVKVSGNTIYF.

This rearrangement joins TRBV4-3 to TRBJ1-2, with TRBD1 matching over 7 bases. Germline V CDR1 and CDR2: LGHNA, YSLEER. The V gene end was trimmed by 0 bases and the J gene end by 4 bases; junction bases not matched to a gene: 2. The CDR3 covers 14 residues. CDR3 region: CASSQDRDSYGYTF. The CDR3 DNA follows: TGCGCCAGCAGCCAAGACCGGGACAGCTATGGCTACACCTTC.

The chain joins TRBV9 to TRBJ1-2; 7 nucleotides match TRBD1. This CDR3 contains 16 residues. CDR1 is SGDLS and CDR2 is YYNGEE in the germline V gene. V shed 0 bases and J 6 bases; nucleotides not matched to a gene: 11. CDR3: CASSVGSGGAWDGYTF. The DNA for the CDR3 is TGTGCCAGCAGCGTAGGTTCAGGGGGTGCATGGGATGGCTACACCTTC. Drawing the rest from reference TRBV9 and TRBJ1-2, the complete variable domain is DSGVTQTPKHLITATGQRVTLRCSPRSGDLSVYWYQQSLDQGLQFLIQYYNGEERAKGNILERFSAQQFPDLHSELNLSSLELGDSALYFCASSVGSGGAWDGYTFGSGTRLTVV.

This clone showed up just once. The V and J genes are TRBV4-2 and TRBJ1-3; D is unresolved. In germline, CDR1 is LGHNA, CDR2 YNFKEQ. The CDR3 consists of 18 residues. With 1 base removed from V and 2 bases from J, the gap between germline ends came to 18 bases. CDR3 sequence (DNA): TGTGCCAGCAGCCAAGGGATAGCAAGGGTGGGAACTGGAAACACCATATATTTT. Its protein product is CASSQGIARVGTGNTIYF.

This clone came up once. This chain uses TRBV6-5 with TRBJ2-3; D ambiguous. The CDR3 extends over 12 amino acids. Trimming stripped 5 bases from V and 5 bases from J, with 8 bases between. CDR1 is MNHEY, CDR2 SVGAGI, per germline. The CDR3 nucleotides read TGTGCCAGCAGTCGTACCCGAGATACGCAGTATTTT. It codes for CASSRTRDTQYF.